This is a list of T cell receptor beta chains from one sample in a study of identical twins. TCRdb itself ran the 5' RACE reads through MiXCR, one entry per CDR3 protein. The table shows 310,000 or so distinct CDR3 sequences, with about 8.3% occurring only once. This sample also belongs to another study, concerning yellow fever vaccine responses in identical twins.

The sample consisted of memory (CD45RO+) T cells sorted from blood. All receptors come from a woman in her late teens or twenties in good health. CDR3s include the opening cysteine and the closing phenylalanine or tryptophan. Fields, in order: J gene, D gene, V gene, clone size, CDR3 protein, CDR3 DNA. The D gene is left open where the match is weak. Clone sizes are given selectively: once, few, many, or a class where the clone is expanded.

j_gene: TRBJ1-2
d_gene: -
v_gene: TRBV11-2
abundance: -
CDR3aa: CASSFGTSYYGYTF
CDR3nt: TGTGCCAGCAGCTTCGGGACATCATACTATGGCTACACCTTC

j_gene: TRBJ1-5
d_gene: TRBD1
v_gene: TRBV29-1
abundance: -
CDR3aa: CSVEGQGGQPQHF
CDR3nt: TGCAGCGTTGAAGGACAGGGAGGTCAGCCCCAGCATTTT

j_gene: TRBJ2-3
d_gene: TRBD2
v_gene: TRBV6-1
abundance: few
CDR3aa: CASSGVSGKGKVTDTQYF
CDR3nt: TGTGCCAGCAGTGGTGTTAGCGGGAAGGGAAAGGTGACAGATACGCAGTATTTT

j_gene: TRBJ1-6
d_gene: -
v_gene: TRBV2
abundance: many
CDR3aa: CASNREGNSPLHF
CDR3nt: TGTGCCAGCAATCGAGAGGGGAATTCACCCCTCCACTTT

j_gene: TRBJ1-6
d_gene: -
v_gene: TRBV10-2
abundance: few
CDR3aa: CASSERGYSPLHF
CDR3nt: TGCGCCAGCAGTGAAAGGGGTTATTCACCCCTCCACTTT

j_gene: TRBJ1-2
d_gene: -
v_gene: TRBV14
abundance: many
CDR3aa: CASSQAGIGHGYTF
CDR3nt: TGTGCCAGCAGCCAAGCAGGGATCGGCCATGGCTACACCTTC

j_gene: TRBJ1-6
d_gene: -
v_gene: TRBV18
abundance: few
CDR3aa: CASSPEVFRNSPLHF
CDR3nt: TGTGCCAGCTCACCGGAGGTTTTCAGGAATTCACCCCTCCACTTT

j_gene: TRBJ2-1
d_gene: -
v_gene: TRBV5-8
abundance: -
CDR3aa: CASSLINEQFF
CDR3nt: TGTGCCAGCAGCTTGATCAATGAGCAGTTCTTC

j_gene: TRBJ1-5
d_gene: -
v_gene: TRBV15
abundance: few
CDR3aa: CATSSGGSNQPQHF
CDR3nt: TGTGCCACCAGCAGTGGGGGCAGCAATCAGCCCCAGCATTTT

j_gene: TRBJ2-5
d_gene: TRBD2
v_gene: TRBV9
abundance: few
CDR3aa: CASSTSGGYQETQYF
CDR3nt: TGTGCCAGCTCCACTAGCGGGGGGTACCAAGAGACCCAGTACTTC

j_gene: TRBJ2-1
d_gene: TRBD2
v_gene: TRBV4-1
abundance: -
CDR3aa: CASSQNGRPQDEQFF
CDR3nt: TGCGCCAGCAGCCAAAACGGGAGGCCCCAGGATGAGCAGTTCTTC

j_gene: TRBJ1-2
d_gene: -
v_gene: TRBV24-1
abundance: -
CDR3aa: CATSDFSSHGYTF
CDR3nt: TGTGCCACCAGTGATTTCAGCTCACATGGCTACACCTTC

j_gene: TRBJ2-1
d_gene: -
v_gene: TRBV7-8
abundance: -
CDR3aa: CASSSNDNEQFF
CDR3nt: TGTGCCAGCAGCTCCAACGACAATGAGCAGTTCTTC

j_gene: TRBJ2-7
d_gene: -
v_gene: TRBV7-6
abundance: few
CDR3aa: CASSQGGGYSYEQYF
CDR3nt: TGTGCCAGCAGCCAAGGGGGGGGCTACTCCTACGAGCAGTACTTC

j_gene: TRBJ1-6
d_gene: -
v_gene: TRBV7-2
abundance: many
CDR3aa: CASSETDYNSPLHF
CDR3nt: TGTGCCAGCAGCGAGACAGACTATAATTCACCCCTCCACTTT

j_gene: TRBJ2-1
d_gene: TRBD1
v_gene: TRBV3-1
abundance: -
CDR3aa: CASSQPDRGPNNEQFF
CDR3nt: TGTGCCAGCAGCCAGCCAGACAGGGGCCCCAACAATGAGCAGTTCTTC

j_gene: TRBJ2-1
d_gene: TRBD2
v_gene: TRBV7-9
abundance: few
CDR3aa: CASSTGTTNEQFF
CDR3nt: TGTGCCAGCAGCACCGGGACTACCAATGAGCAGTTCTTC

j_gene: TRBJ2-7
d_gene: TRBD2
v_gene: TRBV28
abundance: few
CDR3aa: CASSSPTSGRAYEQYF
CDR3nt: TGTGCCAGCAGTTCCCCCACTAGCGGGAGGGCCTACGAGCAGTACTTC

j_gene: TRBJ1-5
d_gene: -
v_gene: TRBV4-2
abundance: few
CDR3aa: CASSQEGGVGNQPQHF
CDR3nt: TGTGCCAGCAGCCAAGAGGGCGGCGTCGGCAATCAGCCCCAGCATTTT

j_gene: TRBJ1-5
d_gene: -
v_gene: TRBV3-1
abundance: -
CDR3aa: CASSPIGGLGPQHF
CDR3nt: TGTGCCAGCAGCCCGATCGGGGGCTTAGGGCCCCAGCATTTT

j_gene: TRBJ1-5
d_gene: TRBD1
v_gene: TRBV28
abundance: -
CDR3aa: CASSFRRQGAVQPQHF
CDR3nt: TGTGCCAGCAGTTTTCGGCGACAGGGGGCCGTTCAGCCCCAGCATTTT

j_gene: TRBJ1-5
d_gene: -
v_gene: TRBV10-3
abundance: few
CDR3aa: CAISESGGANQPQHF
CDR3nt: TGTGCCATCAGTGAGTCGGGGGGTGCCAATCAGCCCCAGCATTTT

j_gene: TRBJ2-2
d_gene: -
v_gene: TRBV12-3/TRBV12-4
abundance: many
CDR3aa: CASGEEAGELFF
CDR3nt: TGTGCCAGCGGTGAAGAGGCCGGGGAGCTGTTTTTT

j_gene: TRBJ2-3
d_gene: -
v_gene: TRBV19
abundance: few
CDR3aa: CASSWGGASTDTQYF
CDR3nt: TGTGCCAGTTCCTGGGGGGGGGCGTCGACAGATACGCAGTATTTT

j_gene: TRBJ2-3
d_gene: TRBD2
v_gene: TRBV11-2
abundance: -
CDR3aa: CASSSDLRGGRADTQYF
CDR3nt: TGTGCCAGCAGCTCAGATTTACGGGGGGGCCGGGCAGATACGCAGTATTTT

j_gene: TRBJ2-3
d_gene: -
v_gene: TRBV3-1
abundance: -
CDR3aa: CASSWMGVGTDTQYF
CDR3nt: TGTGCCAGCAGCTGGATGGGAGTGGGCACAGATACGCAGTATTTT

j_gene: TRBJ2-7
d_gene: -
v_gene: TRBV28
abundance: few
CDR3aa: CASSLGAGRSYEQYF
CDR3nt: TGTGCCAGCAGTTTAGGGGCGGGCCGCTCCTACGAGCAGTACTTC

j_gene: TRBJ1-1
d_gene: -
v_gene: TRBV10-2
abundance: -
CDR3aa: CASSESGQWGTEAFF
CDR3nt: TGCGCCAGCAGTGAGTCAGGACAGTGGGGCACTGAAGCTTTCTTT

j_gene: TRBJ2-1
d_gene: -
v_gene: TRBV6-1
abundance: many
CDR3aa: CASSEALAEYNEQFF
CDR3nt: TGTGCCAGCAGTGAAGCATTAGCGGAATACAATGAGCAGTTCTTC

j_gene: TRBJ2-7
d_gene: -
v_gene: TRBV18
abundance: few
CDR3aa: CASSGRSSYEQYF
CDR3nt: TGTGCCAGCTCAGGGAGGAGCTCCTACGAGCAGTACTTC

j_gene: TRBJ2-7
d_gene: -
v_gene: TRBV12-3/TRBV12-4
abundance: -
CDR3aa: CASSYDRNYEQYF
CDR3nt: TGTGCCAGCAGTTATGATCGTAACTACGAGCAGTACTTC